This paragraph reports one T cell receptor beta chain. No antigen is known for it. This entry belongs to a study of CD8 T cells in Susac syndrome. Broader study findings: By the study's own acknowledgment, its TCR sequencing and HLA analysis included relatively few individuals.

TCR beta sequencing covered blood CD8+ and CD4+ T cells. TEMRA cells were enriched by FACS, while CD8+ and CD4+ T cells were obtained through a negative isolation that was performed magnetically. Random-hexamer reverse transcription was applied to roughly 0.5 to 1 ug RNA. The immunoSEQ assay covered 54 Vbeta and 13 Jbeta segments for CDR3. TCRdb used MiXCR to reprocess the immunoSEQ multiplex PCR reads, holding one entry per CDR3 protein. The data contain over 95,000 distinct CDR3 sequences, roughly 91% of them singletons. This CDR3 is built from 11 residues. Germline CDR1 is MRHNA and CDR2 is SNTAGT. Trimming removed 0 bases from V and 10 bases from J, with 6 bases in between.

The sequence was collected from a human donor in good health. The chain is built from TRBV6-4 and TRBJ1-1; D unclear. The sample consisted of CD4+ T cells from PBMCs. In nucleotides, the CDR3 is TGTGCCAGCAGTGACTCGAATCGAGCTTTCTTT. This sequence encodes CASSDSNRAFF.